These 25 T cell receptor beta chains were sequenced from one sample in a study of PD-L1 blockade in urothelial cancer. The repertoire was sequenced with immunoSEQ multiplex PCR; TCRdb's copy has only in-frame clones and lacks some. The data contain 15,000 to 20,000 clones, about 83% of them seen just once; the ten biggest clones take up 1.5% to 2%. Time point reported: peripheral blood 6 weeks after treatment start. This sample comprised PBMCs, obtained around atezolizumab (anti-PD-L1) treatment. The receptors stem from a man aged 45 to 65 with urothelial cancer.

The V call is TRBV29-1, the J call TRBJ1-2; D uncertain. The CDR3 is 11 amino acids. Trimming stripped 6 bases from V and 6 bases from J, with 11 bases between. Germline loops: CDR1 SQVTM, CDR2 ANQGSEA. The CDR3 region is CSVAVGDGYTF. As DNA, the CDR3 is TGCAGCGTCGCCGTGGGAGATGGCTACACCTTC.

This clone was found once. The CDR3 nucleotides read TGTGCCCACAGGGCCCTTACGAACACCGGGGAGCTGTTTTTT. Translation: CAHRALTNTGELFF. The V gene is TRBV19, the J gene TRBJ2-2; D possibly corresponds to TRBD1 (6 bases). The germline V and J ends were trimmed by 11 bases and 0 bases, with 13 bases remaining between them. Germline assignment: CDR1 LNHDA and CDR2 SQIVND (reference sequence). This CDR3 is built from 14 residues.

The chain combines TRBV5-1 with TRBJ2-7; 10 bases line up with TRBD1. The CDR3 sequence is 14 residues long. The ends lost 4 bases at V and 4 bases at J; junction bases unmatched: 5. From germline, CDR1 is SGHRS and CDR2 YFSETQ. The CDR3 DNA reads TGCGCCAGCAGCGGGGGGACAGGGGAGTACGAGCAGTACGTC. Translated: CASSGGTGEYEQYV.

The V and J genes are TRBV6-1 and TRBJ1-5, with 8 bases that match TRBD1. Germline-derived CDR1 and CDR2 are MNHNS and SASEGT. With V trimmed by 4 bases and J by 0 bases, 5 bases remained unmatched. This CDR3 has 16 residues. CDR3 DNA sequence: TGTGCCAGCAGTGGGGGGACAGGAGGTAGCAATCAGCCCCAGCATTTT. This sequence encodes CASSGGTGGSNQPQHF.

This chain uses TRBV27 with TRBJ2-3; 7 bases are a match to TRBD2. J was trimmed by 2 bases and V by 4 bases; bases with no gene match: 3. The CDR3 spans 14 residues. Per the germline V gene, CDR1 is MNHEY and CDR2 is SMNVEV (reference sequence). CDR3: CASSSERDTDTQYF. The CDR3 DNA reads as TGTGCCAGCAGTTCCGAGCGGGACACAGATACGCAGTATTTT.

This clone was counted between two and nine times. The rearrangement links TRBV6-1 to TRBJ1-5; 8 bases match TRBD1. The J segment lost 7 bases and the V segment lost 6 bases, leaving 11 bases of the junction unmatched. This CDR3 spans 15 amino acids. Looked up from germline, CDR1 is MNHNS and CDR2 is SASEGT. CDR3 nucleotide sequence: TGTGCCAGCAGCACTTCACAGGGGGGTGGCCAGCCCCAGCATTTT. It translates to CASSTSQGGGQPQHF.

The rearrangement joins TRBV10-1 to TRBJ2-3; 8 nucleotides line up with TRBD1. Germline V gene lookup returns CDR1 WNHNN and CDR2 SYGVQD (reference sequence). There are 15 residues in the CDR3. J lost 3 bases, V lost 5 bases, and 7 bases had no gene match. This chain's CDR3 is CASSLSQGATDTQYF. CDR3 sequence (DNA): TGCGCCAGCAGTCTTTCGCAGGGGGCTACAGATACGCAGTATTTT.

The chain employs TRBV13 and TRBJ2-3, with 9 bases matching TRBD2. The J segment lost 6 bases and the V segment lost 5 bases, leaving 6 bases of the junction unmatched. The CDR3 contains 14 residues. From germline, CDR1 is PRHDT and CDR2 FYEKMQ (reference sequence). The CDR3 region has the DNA TGTGCCAGCAGCCAACTAGCGGGTCCCGATACGCAGTATTTT. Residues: CASSQLAGPDTQYF.

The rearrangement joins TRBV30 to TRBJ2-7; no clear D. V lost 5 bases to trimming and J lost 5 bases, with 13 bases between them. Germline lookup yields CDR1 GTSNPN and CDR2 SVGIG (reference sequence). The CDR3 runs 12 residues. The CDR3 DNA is TGTGCCTGGTCTACCCCCGCTCACGAGCAGTACTTC. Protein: CAWSTPAHEQYF.

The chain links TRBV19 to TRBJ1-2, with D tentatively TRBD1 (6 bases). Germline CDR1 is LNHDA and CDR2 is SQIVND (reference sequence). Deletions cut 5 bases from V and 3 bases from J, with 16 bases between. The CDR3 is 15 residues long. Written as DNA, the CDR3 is TGTGCCAGTAGTGGTGGGGGCCAGGGACACTATGGCTACACCTTC. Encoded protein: CASSGGGQGHYGYTF.

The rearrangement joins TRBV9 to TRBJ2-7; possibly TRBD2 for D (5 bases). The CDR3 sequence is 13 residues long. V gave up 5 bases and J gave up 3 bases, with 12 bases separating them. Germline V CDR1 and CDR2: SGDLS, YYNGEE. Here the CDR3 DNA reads TGTGCCAGCAGTCCTGGACTGGTCTACGAGCAGTACTTC. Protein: CASSPGLVYEQYF.

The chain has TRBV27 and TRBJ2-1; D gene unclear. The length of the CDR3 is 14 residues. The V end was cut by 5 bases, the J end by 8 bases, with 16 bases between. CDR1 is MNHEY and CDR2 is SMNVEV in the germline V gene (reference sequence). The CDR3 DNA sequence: TGTGCCAGCAGTCAGCAAGGTGGGCTATATGAGCAGTTCTTC. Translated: CASSQQGGLYEQFF.

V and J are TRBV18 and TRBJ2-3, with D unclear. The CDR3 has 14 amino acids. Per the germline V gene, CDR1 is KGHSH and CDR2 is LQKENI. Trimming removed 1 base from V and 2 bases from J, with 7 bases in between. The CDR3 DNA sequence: TGTGCCAGCTCACCACTAGCCATCACAGATACGCAGTATTTT. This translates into CASSPLAITDTQYF.

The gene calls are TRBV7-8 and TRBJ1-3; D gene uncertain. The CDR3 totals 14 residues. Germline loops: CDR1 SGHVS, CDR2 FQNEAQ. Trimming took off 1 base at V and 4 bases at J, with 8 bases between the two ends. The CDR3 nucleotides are TGTGCCAGCAGCTTAGGGACTACCGGAAACACCATATATTTT. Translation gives CASSLGTTGNTIYF.

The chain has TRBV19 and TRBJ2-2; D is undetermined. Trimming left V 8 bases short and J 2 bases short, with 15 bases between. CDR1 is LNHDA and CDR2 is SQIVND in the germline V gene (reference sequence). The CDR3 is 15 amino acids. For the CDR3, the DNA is TGTGCCAGTTCCGCCAGTGCCCATAACACCGGGGAGCTGTTTTTT. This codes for CASSASAHNTGELFF.

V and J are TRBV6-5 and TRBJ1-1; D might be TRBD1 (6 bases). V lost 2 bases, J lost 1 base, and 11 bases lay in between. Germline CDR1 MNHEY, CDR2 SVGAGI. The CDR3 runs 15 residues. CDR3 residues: CASSYGVQGNTEAFF. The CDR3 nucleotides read TGTGCCAGCAGTTACGGGGTACAGGGGAACACTGAAGCTTTCTTT.

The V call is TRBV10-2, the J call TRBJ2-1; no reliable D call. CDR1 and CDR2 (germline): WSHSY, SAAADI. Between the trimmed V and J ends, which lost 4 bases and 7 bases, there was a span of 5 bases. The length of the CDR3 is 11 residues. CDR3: CASSAVNEQFF. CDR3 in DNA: TGCGCCAGCAGTGCAGTGAATGAGCAGTTCTTC.

The CDR3 nucleotides read TGTGCCATCGAGGGGGCCACTAACTATGGCTACACCTTC. Protein: CAIEGATNYGYTF. The chain employs TRBV28 and TRBJ1-2; 7 bases align to TRBD1. CDR1 and CDR2 from the germline V gene are MDHEN and SYDVKM. V shed 10 bases and J 0 bases; nucleotides not matched to a gene: 5. CDR3 length: 13 amino acids.

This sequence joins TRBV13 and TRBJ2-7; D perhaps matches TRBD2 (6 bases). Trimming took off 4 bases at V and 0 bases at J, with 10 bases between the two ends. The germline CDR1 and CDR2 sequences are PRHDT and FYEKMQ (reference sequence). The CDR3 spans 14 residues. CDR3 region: CASSSSAASYEQYF. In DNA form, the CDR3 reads TGTGCCAGCAGCTCTAGCGCCGCCTCCTACGAGCAGTACTTC.

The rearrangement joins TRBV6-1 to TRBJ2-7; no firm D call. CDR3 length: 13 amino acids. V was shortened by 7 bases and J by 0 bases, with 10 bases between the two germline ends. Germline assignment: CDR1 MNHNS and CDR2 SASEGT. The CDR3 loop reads CASNDNPSYEQYF. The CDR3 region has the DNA TGTGCCAGCAATGACAATCCCTCCTACGAGCAGTACTTC.

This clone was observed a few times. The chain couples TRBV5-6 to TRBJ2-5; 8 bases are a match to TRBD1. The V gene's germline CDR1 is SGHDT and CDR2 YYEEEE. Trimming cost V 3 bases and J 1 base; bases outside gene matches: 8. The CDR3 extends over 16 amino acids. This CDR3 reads CASSSWEQGGQETQYF. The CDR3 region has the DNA TGTGCCAGCAGCTCTTGGGAACAGGGGGGCCAAGAGACCCAGTACTTC.

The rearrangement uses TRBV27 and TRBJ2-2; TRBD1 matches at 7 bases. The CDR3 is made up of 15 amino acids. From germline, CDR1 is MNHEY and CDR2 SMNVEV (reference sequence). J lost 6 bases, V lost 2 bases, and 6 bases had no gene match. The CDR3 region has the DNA TGTGCCAGCAGTTTAAGACAGGGTGCGTCCGGGGAGCTGTTTTTT. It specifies CASSLRQGASGELFF.

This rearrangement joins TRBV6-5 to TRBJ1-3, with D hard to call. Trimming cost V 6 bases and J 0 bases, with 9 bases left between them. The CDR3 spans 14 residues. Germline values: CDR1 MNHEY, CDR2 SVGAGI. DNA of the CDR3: TGTGCCAGCAGATCAGACTACTCTGGAAACACCATATATTTT. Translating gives CASRSDYSGNTIYF.

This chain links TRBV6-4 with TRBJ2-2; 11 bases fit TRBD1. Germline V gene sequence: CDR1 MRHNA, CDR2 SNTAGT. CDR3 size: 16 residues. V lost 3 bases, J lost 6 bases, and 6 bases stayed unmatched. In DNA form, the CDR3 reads TGTGCCAGCAGTGAACTACCGGGACAGGGGGCCGGGGAGCTGTTTTTT. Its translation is CASSELPGQGAGELFF.

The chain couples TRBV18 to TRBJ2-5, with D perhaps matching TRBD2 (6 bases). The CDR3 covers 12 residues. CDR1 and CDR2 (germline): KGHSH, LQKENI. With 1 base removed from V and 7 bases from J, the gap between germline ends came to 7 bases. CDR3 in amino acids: CASSPLRGTQYF. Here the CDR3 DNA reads TGTGCCAGCTCACCACTGCGGGGGACCCAGTACTTC.